The 30 T cell receptor beta chains reported below all come from one sample, sequenced in a study of shared clonotypes between healthy human individuals. Profiling relied on immunoSEQ multiplex PCR, and the TCRdb table lists in-frame clones only, not all of them. The sample holds fewer than 700,000 clones; approximately 95% are singletons and the top ten take 0.095% to 0.14%. Positive CCR7 selection of CD45RO-negative cells yielded the naive CD8 cells, and terminally differentiated effector memory CD45RA+ cells were excluded. Sequencing was performed on naive CD8+ T cells sorted from blood. The receptors here all came from a young woman in good health.

This chain uses TRBV28 with TRBJ2-7; D remains unclear. V lost 2 bases and J lost 6, with 11 bases in between. The length of the CDR3 is 13 residues. Germline CDR1 reads MDHEN; CDR2 reads SYDVKM. Here the CDR3 reads CASSLTRYSEQYF. The CDR3 bases are TGTGCCAGCAGTTTAACCCGGTATTCCGAGCAGTACTTC.

This chain uses TRBV7-9 with TRBJ2-7; D tentatively reads TRBD1 or TRBD2 (5 bases each). Germline V lookup: CDR1 SEHNR, CDR2 FQNEAQ (reference sequence). This CDR3 region has 15 residues. V lost 6 bases to trimming and J lost 0 bases, with 15 bases between them. The CDR3 loop reads CASSPGDGSSYEQYF. The CDR3 DNA reads TGTGCCAGCAGTCCCGGGGACGGAAGCTCCTACGAGCAGTACTTC.

This chain uses TRBV7-2 with TRBJ2-1; D call uncertain. Germline V gene lookup returns CDR1 SGHTA and CDR2 FQGNSA. This CDR3 has 10 residues. V was pared by 9 bases and J by 4 bases, with 4 bases between. CDR3 DNA: TGTGCCAGGAGTTACAATGAGCAGTTCTTC. This translates into CARSYNEQFF.

CDR3 in DNA: TGTGCCAGCAGTGGGGTTTACAATGAGCAGTTCTTC. The encoded protein is CASSGVYNEQFF. The chain links TRBV25-1 to TRBJ2-1, with no clear D. Germline V gene lookup returns CDR1 MGHDK and CDR2 SYGVNS. With 4 bases removed from V and 4 bases from J, the gap between germline ends came to 5 bases. The CDR3 has 12 amino acids.

V and J are TRBV14 and TRBJ2-7; D not resolved. This CDR3 is 14 amino acids long. V lost 1 base to trimming and J lost 7 bases, with 14 bases between them. CDR1 is SGHDN and CDR2 is FVKESK in the germline V gene. CDR3: CASSQGIGLGEQYF. The CDR3, as DNA: TGTGCCAGCAGCCAAGGCATAGGGTTGGGGGAGCAGTACTTC.

The chain recombines TRBV29-1 with TRBJ2-5; 9 bases match TRBD2. This CDR3 spans 19 amino acids. CDR1 is SQVTM and CDR2 is ANQGSEA in the germline V gene. J lost 5 bases, V lost 7 bases, and 26 bases had no gene match. The CDR3 nucleotides are TGCAGCGGTCAGGGGTTTAGCGGGAGAGCCTACCCCGTCCGGGAGACCCAGTACTTC. Encoded protein: CSGQGFSGRAYPVRETQYF. Drawing the rest from reference TRBV29-1 and TRBJ2-5, the complete variable domain is SAVISQKPSRDICQRGTSLTIQCQVDSQVTMMFWYRQQPGQSLTLIATANQGSEATYESGFVIDKFPISRPNLTFSTLTVSNMSPEDSSIYLCSGQGFSGRAYPVRETQYFGPGTRLLVL.

The V and J genes are TRBV12-5 and TRBJ2-5; D is undetermined. CDR1 is LGHNT and CDR2 is FRNRAP in the germline V gene. Trimming took off 4 bases at V and 1 base at J, with 7 bases between the two ends. The CDR3 has 13 amino acids. In DNA, the CDR3 is TGTGCTAGTGGTTCGTCGTTCCAAGAGACCCAGTACTTC. Its protein product is CASGSSFQETQYF.

This chain connects TRBV7-6 to TRBJ2-3; D is unclear. V was pared by 4 bases and J by 4 bases, with 3 bases between. From germline, CDR1 is SGHVS and CDR2 FNYEAQ. This CDR3 comprises 11 residues. Here the CDR3 DNA reads TGTGCCAGCAGCTCGGCAGATACGCAGTATTTT. As protein: CASSSADTQYF.

The chain combines TRBV2 with TRBJ1-5; D is undetermined. This CDR3 contains 16 residues. Germline V gene sequence: CDR1 SNHLY, CDR2 FYNNEI. Trimming removed 3 bases from V and 4 bases from J, with 16 bases in between. The DNA for the CDR3 is TGTGCCAGCAGTGAGTCCCCACTCTCCAGGAATCAGCCCCAGCATTTT. Encoded protein: CASSESPLSRNQPQHF. The full variable domain, its missing parts supplied by reference TRBV2 and TRBJ1-5, is EPEVTQTPSHQVTQMGQEVILRCVPISNHLYFYWYRQILGQKVEFLVSFYNNEISEKSEIFDDQFSVERPDGSNFTLKIRSTKLEDSAMYFCASSESPLSRNQPQHFGDGTRLSIL.

The chain combines TRBV6-5 with TRBJ2-2; D may match TRBD1 or TRBD2 (5 bases each). V shed 6 bases and J shed 0 bases, with 11 bases lying between them. CDR1 MNHEY and CDR2 SVGAGI come from the germline V gene. This CDR3 is 15 amino acids long. The CDR3 is CASSPGTSNTGELFF. In nucleotides, the CDR3 is TGTGCCAGCAGCCCCGGGACCTCGAACACCGGGGAGCTGTTTTTT.

The chain is built from TRBV27 and TRBJ2-3, with TRBD2 matching 8 bases. Losses at the gene ends were 0 bases for V and 2 bases for J; bases not matched to a gene: 1. The CDR3 totals 15 residues. Germline assignment: CDR1 MNHEY and CDR2 SMNVEV (reference sequence). In DNA form, the CDR3 reads TGTGCCAGCAGTTTATCACTAGCGGCCACAGATACGCAGTATTTT. Translation: CASSLSLAATDTQYF.

The rearrangement uses TRBV27 and TRBJ2-1; the D is unclear. V was trimmed by 5 bases and J by 6 bases, leaving 14 bases between them. Per germline, CDR1 MNHEY and CDR2 SMNVEV (reference sequence). This CDR3 is built from 14 residues. CDR3 DNA sequence: TGTGCCAGCAGTGAACGAGACGTACGCAATGAGCAGTTCTTC. Protein product: CASSERDVRNEQFF.

This clone showed up just once. The gene calls are TRBV28 and TRBJ1-2; 7 bases are shared with TRBD1. V was clipped by 5 bases and J by 8 bases; unmatched bases: 8. CDR1 and CDR2 from the germline V gene are MDHEN and SYDVKM. This CDR3 has 13 amino acids. CDR3 nucleotide sequence: TGTGCCAGCAGTCCCCAGGGGGAAGCCGGCTACACCTTC. Its protein product is CASSPQGEAGYTF.

The chain recombines TRBV5-4 with TRBJ1-2, with D possibly being TRBD1 (5 bases). The CDR3 has 17 residues. Germline V lookup: CDR1 SGHNT, CDR2 YYREEE (reference sequence). With 5 bases removed from V and 2 bases from J, the gap between germline ends came to 22 bases. The CDR3 region has the DNA TGTGCCAGCAGTAGAGGATCGGTTGTGGGGCGGAACTATGGCTACACCTTC. The encoded protein is CASSRGSVVGRNYGYTF.

This rearrangement joins TRBV19 to TRBJ2-5; tentative D call: TRBD2 (6 bases). This CDR3 has 15 residues. The germline CDR1 and CDR2 sequences are LNHDA and SQIVND (reference sequence). V was pared by 3 bases and J by 4 bases, with 15 bases between. The CDR3 nucleotides read TGTGCCAGTAGTATCTCCGGGACGGAGGGAGAGACCCAGTACTTC. It encodes CASSISGTEGETQYF.

This chain links TRBV19 with TRBJ1-5; maybe TRBD1 (5 bases). V dropped 10 bases and J dropped 7 bases, with 17 bases sitting between them. Germline V gene sequence: CDR1 LNHDA, CDR2 SQIVND (reference sequence). There are 13 residues in the CDR3. The CDR3 DNA reads TGTGCCACCTACGGCGGGGGTCCCCAGCCCCAGCATTTT. It encodes CATYGGGPQPQHF.

CDR3 sequence (DNA): TGTGCCAGCATTCTTTCTTTCAGCGGGAGGGCCGGGGAGACAGATACGCAGTATTTT. Protein sequence: CASILSFSGRAGETDTQYF. This sequence joins TRBV27 and TRBJ2-3, with 10 nucleotides matching TRBD2. Germline V gene sequence: CDR1 MNHEY, CDR2 SMNVEV (reference sequence). The CDR3 consists of 19 residues. With V trimmed by 7 bases and J by 3 bases, 19 bases remained unmatched.

V and J are TRBV5-1 and TRBJ1-4, with D maybe TRBD1 (5 bases). Germline V lookup: CDR1 SGHRS, CDR2 YFSETQ. Trimming shortened V by 5 bases and J by 7 bases, and 15 bases separated the two germline ends. The CDR3 loop spans 14 amino acids. The CDR3 DNA reads TGCGCCAGCAGGGGGGATGGCCGAGGTGAAAAACTGTTTTTT. It specifies CASRGDGRGEKLFF.

The chain carries TRBV25-1 and TRBJ2-5; a weak D match, TRBD1 (5 bases). V lost 5 bases to trimming and J lost 4 bases, with 11 bases between them. The CDR3 totals 13 residues. Looked up from germline, CDR1 is MGHDK and CDR2 is SYGVNS. The CDR3: CASSLDRGETQYF. The CDR3 region has the DNA TGTGCCAGCAGTTTAGATAGGGGAGAGACCCAGTACTTC.

This chain uses TRBV28 with TRBJ1-2; 7 positions agree with TRBD1. CDR1 MDHEN and CDR2 SYDVKM come from the germline V gene. The CDR3 is 12 amino acids. V shed 10 bases and J 6 bases; nucleotides not matched to a gene: 8. The CDR3 reads CATSPGGNGYTF. The CDR3, as DNA: TGTGCCACCTCTCCAGGGGGGAATGGCTACACCTTC.

This clone occurred a few times. The chain combines TRBV27 with TRBJ1-5; 7 nucleotides match TRBD1. Germline V gene lookup returns CDR1 MNHEY and CDR2 SMNVEV (reference sequence). This CDR3 has 13 amino acids. V shed 5 bases, J shed 6 bases, and the junction held 4 bases outside the gene matches. Here the CDR3 reads CASSVDRSQPQHF. The CDR3 coding sequence is TGTGCCAGCAGTGTGGACAGGTCTCAGCCCCAGCATTTT.

The chain has TRBV27 and TRBJ2-7; either TRBD1 or TRBD2 may supply D (5 bases each). The V and J ends lost 4 bases and 2 bases respectively, with 12 bases between them. Germline V gene data show CDR1 as MNHEY and CDR2 as SMNVEV (reference sequence). There are 14 residues in the CDR3. CDR3 loop: CASSSWDGPYEQYF. CDR3 sequence (DNA): TGTGCCAGCAGTTCGTGGGACGGCCCCTACGAGCAGTACTTC.

The chain is built from TRBV29-1 and TRBJ2-7, with D tentatively TRBD1 or TRBD2 (5 bases each). Germline V lookup: CDR1 SQVTM, CDR2 ANQGSEA. Trimming left V 1 base short and J 3 bases short, with 10 bases between. This CDR3 comprises 13 residues. This CDR3 is CSVEAGDLYEQYF. The DNA for the CDR3 is TGCAGCGTTGAAGCTGGGGACCTCTACGAGCAGTACTTC.

J is TRBJ2-3 and V is TRBV27; D tentatively fits TRBD1 or TRBD2 (5 bases each). CDR1 and CDR2 (germline): MNHEY, SMNVEV (reference sequence). The V end was cut by 3 bases, the J end by 4 bases, with 17 bases between. The CDR3 spans 16 residues. Here the CDR3 reads CASSLSYGARADTQYF. Written as DNA, the CDR3 is TGTGCCAGCAGTTTGTCCTACGGGGCCCGGGCAGATACGCAGTATTTT.

The chain couples TRBV29-1 to TRBJ1-1; D not certain. The CDR3 extends over 13 amino acids. The V end was cut by 3 bases, the J end by 0 bases, with 8 bases between. Germline V gene sequence: CDR1 SQVTM, CDR2 ANQGSEA. CDR3 coding DNA: TGCAGCGTTGAGGTCCCTATGAACACTGAAGCTTTCTTT. Protein: CSVEVPMNTEAFF.

The chain combines TRBV4-1 with TRBJ2-5; TRBD1 matches 10 bases. The V segment lost 5 bases and the J segment 1 base; nucleotides outside the gene matches: 7. There are 16 residues in the CDR3. Germline values: CDR1 MGHRA, CDR2 YSYEKL. The CDR3 protein is CASSFRRTGGQETQYF. CDR3 nucleotide sequence: TGCGCCAGCAGCTTTCGTAGGACAGGGGGCCAAGAGACCCAGTACTTC.

The J gene is TRBJ2-5, the V gene TRBV14; 12 bases align to TRBD2. The germline CDR1 and CDR2 sequences are SGHDN and FVKESK. CDR3 length: 16 residues. Trimming at V came to 4 bases and at J to 3 bases, leaving 6 bases not matched to a gene. CDR3 residues: CASSRLPSGREETQYF. CDR3 DNA sequence: TGTGCCAGCAGCCGTCTCCCTAGCGGGAGGGAAGAGACCCAGTACTTC.

The CDR3 DNA reads TGTGCCAGCAGCTTTGGCCGTTCAAGAAAACAAAATGAAAAACTGTTTTTT. It specifies CASSFGRSRKQNEKLFF. The chain has TRBV5-7 and TRBJ1-4, with unresolved D. TRBV5-7 is an ORF, with its function uncertain. This CDR3 has 17 amino acids. Trimming shortened V by 2 bases and J by 5 bases, and 19 bases separated the two germline ends.

The V gene is TRBV29-1, the J gene TRBJ1-2; 7 bases are a match to TRBD1. The CDR3 loop spans 12 amino acids. Germline V gene data show CDR1 as SQVTM and CDR2 as ANQGSEA. Trimming removed 7 bases from V and 1 base from J; junction bases left unmatched: 3. CDR3 region: CSAGTVNYGYTF. CDR3 coding DNA: TGCAGCGCAGGGACAGTTAACTATGGCTACACCTTC.

This clone was found once. The chain recombines TRBV10-1 with TRBJ2-3, with 7 bases that match TRBD2. The CDR3 covers 15 residues. Germline CDR1 reads WNHNN; CDR2 reads SYGVQD (reference sequence). Trimming cost V 4 bases and J 3 bases; bases outside gene matches: 7. CDR3 DNA: TGCGCCAGCAGTGCTTTTGGCGGGAGAACAGATACGCAGTATTTT. Encoded protein: CASSAFGGRTDTQYF.